This is a list of T cell receptor beta chains from one sample in a study of T cell repertoires in cytomegalovirus infection. TCRdb called the reads again in MiXCR, with one record for every CDR3 protein. In the table there are around 200,000 distinct CDR3 sequences, about 18% of which are singletons. The sequenced sample consisted of CD8+ T cells from PBMCs. The receptors stem from a human donor in good health (CMV status not recorded). Some clones in this sample may be carry-over from other donors' samples. Each CDR3 is given with its conserved first and last residue. The D gene is left open where the match is weak. Clone size is not always given. Where it is, it says once, few, many or a class for expanded clones.

d_call: NA; clone_size: few; v_call: TRBV9; j_call: TRBJ1-3; cdr3_nt: TGTGCCAGCAGCGAAGGCCGCGAGTCTGGAAACACCATATATTTT; cdr3_aa: CASSEGRESGNTIYF
d_call: NA; clone_size: few; v_call: TRBV7-9; j_call: TRBJ2-5; cdr3_nt: TGTGCCAGCAGCAAAGAGAGGACGCAAGAGACCCAGTACTTC; cdr3_aa: CASSKERTQETQYF
d_call: NA; clone_size: few; v_call: TRBV28; j_call: TRBJ2-3; cdr3_nt: NA; cdr3_aa: CASSSSEGLAGMGLTQYF
d_call: TRBD1; clone_size: many; v_call: TRBV7-2; j_call: TRBJ1-1; cdr3_nt: TGTGCCAGCAGCTTAGTGCAGGGGGCGGGCACTGAAGCTTTCTTT; cdr3_aa: CASSLVQGAGTEAFF
d_call: NA; clone_size: few; v_call: TRBV14; j_call: TRBJ1-4; cdr3_nt: TGTGCCAGCAGCCAAGGAAGGGGCCCTAATGAAAAACTGTTTTTT; cdr3_aa: CASSQGRGPNEKLFF
d_call: NA; clone_size: NA; v_call: TRBV6-2/TRBV6-3; j_call: TRBJ2-7; cdr3_nt: TGTGCCAGCAGTTACGGGAGGCACTCCTACGAGCAGTACTTC; cdr3_aa: CASSYGRHSYEQYF
d_call: NA; clone_size: NA; v_call: TRBV7-6; j_call: TRBJ1-1; cdr3_nt: TGTGCCAGCAGCCGAGGGAGCGGGAACACTGAAGCTTTCTTT; cdr3_aa: CASSRGSGNTEAFF
d_call: NA; clone_size: few; v_call: TRBV6-5; j_call: TRBJ1-1; cdr3_nt: TGTGCCAGCAGTTACTCTGGGGGGGCAGGGACTGAAGCTTTCTTT; cdr3_aa: CASSYSGGAGTEAFF
d_call: NA; clone_size: few; v_call: TRBV6-5; j_call: TRBJ1-1; cdr3_nt: TGTGCCAGCAGTTACGGGAGGGGGACTGAAGCTTTCTTT; cdr3_aa: CASSYGRGTEAFF
d_call: NA; clone_size: few; v_call: TRBV11-1; j_call: TRBJ2-5; cdr3_nt: TGTGCCAGCAGCTTAGGTCGAGGGGCTAGTGAGTATTCGGAGACCCAGTACTTC; cdr3_aa: CASSLGRGASEYSETQYF
d_call: NA; clone_size: few; v_call: TRBV2; j_call: TRBJ2-3; cdr3_nt: TGTGCCAGCAGTGACGGTATGGCGGGAGATACGCAGTATTTT; cdr3_aa: CASSDGMAGDTQYF
d_call: NA; clone_size: NA; v_call: TRBV11-2; j_call: TRBJ2-7; cdr3_nt: TGTGCCAGTACCTCAAGGGGCTACGAGCAGTACTTC; cdr3_aa: CASTSRGYEQYF
d_call: TRBD1; clone_size: NA; v_call: TRBV4-3; j_call: TRBJ1-1; cdr3_nt: TGCGCCAGCAGCCAAGGCCTGACAGGGGGAGGAACTGAAGCTTTCTTT; cdr3_aa: CASSQGLTGGGTEAFF
d_call: TRBD1; clone_size: NA; v_call: TRBV28; j_call: TRBJ2-1; cdr3_nt: TGTGCCAGCTCGTTGGGGGGGACAGGGGGCAATGAGCAGTTCTTC; cdr3_aa: CASSLGGTGGNEQFF
d_call: NA; clone_size: NA; v_call: TRBV6-2/TRBV6-3; j_call: TRBJ2-1; cdr3_nt: TGTGCCAGCAGTTACTTCCTACAGGAGGATGAGCAGTTCTTC; cdr3_aa: CASSYFLQEDEQFF
d_call: NA; clone_size: NA; v_call: TRBV14; j_call: TRBJ2-1; cdr3_nt: TGTGCCAGCAGCTCCTTGCGTCACGGGAAAGAGCAGTTCTTC; cdr3_aa: CASSSLRHGKEQFF